This paragraph covers one T cell receptor beta chain sequence. Its antigen remains unidentified. This specimen belongs to a study of T cell repertoires in cytomegalovirus infection. Looking at the study overall: TCR beta signatures that were public indicated CMV infection and matching HLA type. General study results and limits: The cumulative frequency of public TCR beta families identified carriers of CMV plus the relevant HLA. The study found HLA-C-restricted CMV-specific TCR beta clonotypes dominating the ex vivo response.

J gave up 5 bases and V 1 base, and 10 bases lay outside the gene matches. Germline V gene data show CDR1 as MNHGY and CDR2 as SVAAGI. The CDR3 extends over 17 amino acids. Via MiXCR, TCRdb re-called the reads, giving one row per CDR3 protein. Among 680,000 or so distinct CDR3 sequences, roughly 35% were seen once, and the ten largest hold around 2.8%. The sample was PBMCs. The chain uses TRBV6-9 and TRBJ2-5; 10 bases agree with TRBD2. The sequence was obtained from a human donor in good health (CMV status not recorded). Some clones in this sample may be carry-over from other donors' samples. The CDR3 DNA follows: TGTGCCAGCAGTTATTGGTTAGCGGGAGGCCCGCCGGAGACCCAGTACTTC. The encoded protein is CASSYWLAGGPPETQYF.